This passage covers 25 T cell receptor beta chains from one sample sequenced in a study of blood T cell repertoires in COVID-19. Profiled with immunoSEQ multiplex PCR; TCRdb holds only in-frame clones, not every one. Of 100,000 to 150,000 clones in the sample, 70% to 90% were seen once. Sequencing input: peripheral blood. The source is a man aged 45 to 65 with acute or convalescent COVID-19.

The chain links TRBV5-8 to TRBJ1-1; no clear D gene. The V end lost 3 bases, the J end lost 6 bases, and 18 bases lay between the germline ends. CDR3 length: 15 amino acids. The germline gives CDR1 SGHTS, CDR2 YDEGEE. The CDR3 DNA is TGTGCCAGCAGCTCCTTGGGTCTCGGGGAGGCTGAAGCTTTCTTT. Translation: CASSSLGLGEAEAFF.

The chain combines TRBV5-1 with TRBJ1-5, with 9 bases that match TRBD1. Trimming at V came to 3 bases and at J to 4 bases, leaving 5 bases not matched to a gene. CDR3 length: 15 residues. Germline-derived CDR1 and CDR2 are SGHRS and YFSETQ. CDR3 coding DNA: TGCGCCAGCAGCTCGGGACAGGGACGTAATCAGCCCCAGCATTTT. Translated: CASSSGQGRNQPQHF.

This clone was picked up a small number of times. This chain links TRBV27 with TRBJ2-7; D may be TRBD2 (5 bases). Germline V lookup: CDR1 MNHEY, CDR2 SMNVEV (reference sequence). The CDR3 covers 13 residues. The ends were cut back, 5 bases at V and 3 bases at J, with 11 bases in the middle. The CDR3 protein is CASSETGDYEQYF. The CDR3 DNA sequence: TGTGCCAGCAGTGAAACCGGGGACTACGAGCAGTACTTC.

This chain links TRBV9 with TRBJ1-3; D is perhaps TRBD1 (5 bases). Trimming shortened V by 1 base and J by 0 bases, and 14 bases separated the two germline ends. Germline V gives CDR1 SGDLS, CDR2 YYNGEE. The CDR3 covers 17 residues. As DNA, the CDR3 is TGTGCCAGCAGCGTAACATTCGGGGGAATCTCTGGAAACACCATATATTTT. Amino acid sequence: CASSVTFGGISGNTIYF. The whole variable domain, remainder taken from reference TRBV9 and TRBJ1-3, is DSGVTQTPKHLITATGQRVTLRCSPRSGDLSVYWYQQSLDQGLQFLIQYYNGEERAKGNILERFSAQQFPDLHSELNLSSLELGDSALYFCASSVTFGGISGNTIYFGEGSWLTVV.

The chain has TRBV29-1 and TRBJ1-1, with D unclear. CDR1 is SQVTM, CDR2 ANQGSEA, per germline. V gave up 6 bases and J gave up 11 bases, with 16 bases separating them. The CDR3 spans 11 residues. The CDR3 reads CSVFTGMEAFF. CDR3 bases: TGCAGCGTATTTACGGGAATGGAGGCTTTCTTT.

This CDR3 is CASRLSGGLAHEQYF. In DNA form, the CDR3 reads TGTGCCAGCAGATTAAGCGGGGGACTAGCCCACGAGCAGTACTTC. The V gene is TRBV3-1 (or the pseudogene TRBV3-2), the J gene TRBJ2-7; 9 bases match TRBD2. This CDR3 contains 15 residues. V dropped 6 bases and J dropped 5; count of bases not matched to a gene: 11. From germline, CDR1 is LGHDT and CDR2 YNNKEL (reference sequence).

This chain joins TRBV5-1 and TRBJ2-3, with D perhaps TRBD1 (5 bases). CDR1 SGHRS and CDR2 YFSETQ come from the germline V gene. CDR3 length: 20 residues. V dropped 6 bases and J dropped 3 bases, with 32 bases sitting between them. As DNA, the CDR3 is TGCGCCAGCACCATTAGGATGGCGGCGTTGAGTAACCCAGGGACAGATACGCAGTATTTT. The encoded protein is CASTIRMAALSNPGTDTQYF.

The rearrangement links TRBV5-4 to TRBJ2-2; the D gene is possibly TRBD2 (5 bases). The CDR3 is made up of 16 amino acids. Trimming cost V 7 bases and J 0 bases, with 16 bases left between them. CDR1 is SGHNT, CDR2 YYREEE, per germline (reference sequence). CDR3 DNA: TGTGCCAGCTCCTTGGGGAGCGGCGCGAACACCGGGGAGCTGTTTTTT. Amino acids: CASSLGSGANTGELFF.

This chain uses TRBV5-1 with TRBJ2-7, with 8 bases identical to TRBD2. V gave up 2 bases and J gave up 5 bases; unmatched junction bases: 6. The germline gives CDR1 SGHRS, CDR2 YFSETQ. The CDR3 contains 14 residues. The CDR3 sequence: CASSFSGRVDEQYF. The CDR3 bases are TGCGCCAGCAGCTTCTCCGGGAGGGTGGACGAGCAGTACTTC. Full variable domain (rest looked up from reference TRBV5-1 and TRBJ2-7): KAGVTQTPRYLIKTRGQQVTLSCSPISGHRSVSWYQQTPGQGLQFLFEYFSETQRNKGNFPGRFSGRQFSNSRSEMNVSTLELGDSALYLCASSFSGRVDEQYFGPGTRLTVT.

The chain carries TRBV28 and TRBJ2-2, with 7 positions matching TRBD2. V lost 8 bases, J lost 1 base, and 13 bases stayed unmatched. Germline CDR1 reads MDHEN; CDR2 reads SYDVKM. The CDR3 loop spans 17 amino acids. CDR3 sequence: CASLSGGGTGNTGELFF. The DNA for the CDR3 is TGTGCCAGCCTCTCTGGGGGAGGGACCGGGAACACCGGGGAGCTGTTTTTT.

The V gene is TRBV4-1, the J gene TRBJ1-2, with a tentative D call TRBD1 (6 bases). The V and J ends lost 2 bases and 0 bases respectively, with 10 bases between them. The germline gives CDR1 MGHRA, CDR2 YSYEKL. The CDR3 is made up of 15 amino acids. CDR3 sequence reads: CASSQQTGTNYGYTF. DNA of the CDR3: TGCGCCAGCAGCCAACAGACAGGAACTAACTATGGCTACACCTTC.

The chain has TRBV28 and TRBJ2-1, with 8 nucleotides matching TRBD2. Trimming cost V 4 bases and J 7 bases; bases outside gene matches: 12. This CDR3 region has 16 residues. The V gene's germline CDR1 is MDHEN and CDR2 SYDVKM. CDR3 region: CASSSPGAGEWNEQFF. The CDR3 coding sequence is TGTGCCAGCAGTTCACCCGGAGCGGGAGAGTGGAATGAGCAGTTCTTC.

The sample holds one count of this clone. The J gene is TRBJ2-7, the V gene TRBV5-1; the D is unclear. CDR1 and CDR2 (germline): SGHRS, YFSETQ. The V and J ends lost 0 bases and 4 bases respectively, with 17 bases between them. The CDR3 length is 16 residues. CDR3 sequence reads: CASSLDRAGSTYEQYF. CDR3 sequence (DNA): TGCGCCAGCAGCTTGGACCGTGCCGGGTCAACATACGAGCAGTACTTC.

The chain recombines TRBV27 with TRBJ1-2, with 12 nucleotides matching TRBD1. The CDR3 has 15 residues. J lost 5 bases, V lost 6 bases, and 7 bases had no gene match. Looked up from germline, CDR1 is MNHEY and CDR2 is SMNVEV (reference sequence). This chain's CDR3 is CASSPRDRGLYGYTF. CDR3 DNA sequence: TGTGCCAGCAGCCCACGGGACAGGGGGCTTTATGGCTACACCTTC.

The CDR3 DNA is TGTGCCAGCAGTCTAGGGGGATCAAGTGAAGCTTTCTTT. Its translation: CASSLGGSSEAFF. The V gene is TRBV6-5, the J gene TRBJ1-1; D may be TRBD1 (6 bases). The V gene's germline CDR1 is MNHEY and CDR2 SVGAGI. Between the trimmed V and J ends, which lost 5 bases and 7 bases, there was a span of 14 bases. This CDR3 is built from 13 residues.

Here the CDR3 reads CASSLGFLRGNEQFF. CDR3 DNA: TGTGCCAGCAGCTTGGGGTTTCTCAGGGGCAATGAGCAGTTCTTC. The chain is built from TRBV5-6 and TRBJ2-1, with D perhaps matching TRBD1 (6 bases). V was clipped by 0 bases and J by 6 bases, with 13 bases between them. The CDR3 consists of 15 residues. The germline V gene encodes CDR1 SGHDT and CDR2 YYEEEE.

The rearrangement uses TRBV6-5 and TRBJ2-5; a possible D gene is TRBD2 (7 bases). The V and J ends lost 8 bases and 5 bases respectively, with 15 bases between them. In germline, CDR1 is MNHEY, CDR2 SVGAGI. The CDR3 covers 13 residues. CDR3 DNA sequence: TGTGCCAGCGGTCTAGGGGGGGGCGAGACCCAGTACTTC. Its protein is CASGLGGGETQYF.

The gene calls are TRBV9 and TRBJ2-1; the match to TRBD2 covers 12 bases. This CDR3 has 16 amino acids. V lost 3 bases to trimming and J lost 2 bases; unmatched junction nucleotides: 3. The germline V gene encodes CDR1 SGDLS and CDR2 YYNGEE. Written as DNA, the CDR3 is TGTGCCAGCAGCGCTAGCGGGAGGGTGACCTACAATGAGCAGTTCTTC. It encodes CASSASGRVTYNEQFF.

This clone was observed once. This chain links TRBV12-1 with TRBJ1-1; TRBD1, the table's D call, was not compared with the DNA. TRBV12-1 is assigned pseudogene status. This CDR3 contains 15 residues. CDR3 region: CASRPHRSLNTEAFF. The CDR3 DNA reads as TGTGCCAGCAGACCACACAGGAGCTTGAACACTGAAGCTTTCTTT.

The chain employs TRBV4-1 and TRBJ2-1; no firm D call. CDR1 is MGHRA, CDR2 YSYEKL, per germline. V lost 5 bases and J lost 4, with 18 bases in between. The CDR3 consists of 16 residues. CDR3 nucleotides: TGCGCCAGCAGCATCCGGTTCCCCGATTTATACAATGAGCAGTTCTTC. As protein: CASSIRFPDLYNEQFF.

The CDR3 reads CASTLGRADYLDTGELFF. CDR3 nucleotide sequence: TGTGCCAGTACCTTAGGGAGGGCAGACTACTTGGACACCGGGGAGCTGTTTTTT. This rearrangement joins TRBV19 to TRBJ2-2; 7 bases match TRBD2. This CDR3 is 18 amino acids long. In germline, CDR1 is LNHDA, CDR2 SQIVND (reference sequence). Trimming removed 7 bases from V and 3 bases from J; junction bases left unmatched: 17.

The rearrangement joins TRBV19 to TRBJ1-2, with 7 bases identical to TRBD1. The V segment lost 4 bases and the J segment 4 bases; nucleotides outside the gene matches: 12. Germline values: CDR1 LNHDA, CDR2 SQIVND (reference sequence). The CDR3 is 16 amino acids. CDR3 bases: TGTGCCAGTAGTACAAGACAGGGTCCCCCGGGCTATGGCTACACCTTC. It yields the protein CASSTRQGPPGYGYTF.

The chain joins TRBV7-6 to TRBJ1-3; D gene ambiguous. Per the germline V gene, CDR1 is SGHVS and CDR2 is FNYEAQ. V was pared by 5 bases and J by 0 bases, with 14 bases between. The CDR3 is 16 residues long. The CDR3 sequence is CASSQNPRGSGNTIYF. The CDR3 nucleotides read TGTGCCAGCAGCCAAAATCCCCGGGGCTCTGGAAACACCATATATTTT.

J is TRBJ2-1 and V is TRBV6-5; the match to TRBD2 covers 8 bases. CDR1 is MNHEY and CDR2 is SVGAGI in the germline V gene. The CDR3 runs 15 residues. V shed 2 bases and J 3 bases; nucleotides not matched to a gene: 3. DNA for the CDR3: TGTGCCAGCAGTTACAGGCGGGGGGACTACAATGAGCAGTTCTTC. Its protein product is CASSYRRGDYNEQFF.

J is TRBJ2-3 and V is TRBV28; TRBD1 might be the D (6 bases). Trimming removed 6 bases at V and 6 bases at J, with 10 bases between. The CDR3 is 12 residues long. The germline V gene has CDR1 MDHEN and CDR2 SYDVKM. This CDR3 is CASSLGQDTQYF. CDR3 nucleotides: TGTGCCAGCAGCCTCGGACAGGATACGCAGTATTTT.